Shown below are 12 T cell receptor beta chains from a single sample sequenced in a study of T cell changes during pregnancy in multiple sclerosis. This table comes from immunoSEQ multiplex PCR, and its TCRdb copy is limited to in-frame clones, with some not included. The profile shows 25,000 to 40,000 clones, roughly nine tenths of them singletons. The sample in question was CD8+ T cells from peripheral blood mononuclear cells, obtained in the third trimester of pregnancy. Every receptor here comes from a female donor with multiple sclerosis, enrolled in a pregnancy study.

The rearrangement uses TRBV19 and TRBJ1-1; 7 positions agree with TRBD1. This CDR3 spans 16 amino acids. Germline CDR1 LNHDA, CDR2 SQIVND (reference sequence). Unmatched junction bases numbered 14, after V lost 6 bases and J lost 4 bases. The CDR3 bases are TGTGCCAGTAGCTGGATTTACCCCGAGGGGGCCACTGAAGCTTTCTTT. Its protein is CASSWIYPEGATEAFF.

The V gene is TRBV21-1, the J gene TRBJ1-1. TRBV21-1 is assigned pseudogene status. The CDR3 runs 15 residues. The CDR3 spells CASSKGGQEEKEAFF. Here the CDR3 DNA reads TGTGCCAGCAGCAAAGGAGGGCAGGAGGAAAAGGAAGCTTTCTTT.

The rearrangement uses TRBV15 and TRBJ2-6; no firm D call. V shed 1 base and J shed 1 base, with 14 bases lying between them. Germline-derived CDR1 and CDR2 are LNHNV and YYDKDF (reference sequence). This CDR3 region has 18 residues. CDR3 sequence: CATSRVVGASSGANVLTF. For the CDR3, the DNA is TGTGCCACCAGCAGAGTAGTAGGCGCTAGTTCTGGGGCCAACGTCCTGACTTTC.

The V gene is TRBV5-1, the J gene TRBJ1-5, with a possible D match to TRBD1 (5 bases). Looked up from germline, CDR1 is SGHRS and CDR2 is YFSETQ. V was trimmed by 5 bases and J by 0 bases, leaving 12 bases between them. The CDR3 loop spans 15 amino acids. CDR3 amino acids: CASRRWGGSNQPQHF. In DNA form, the CDR3 reads TGCGCCAGCAGACGTTGGGGCGGTAGCAATCAGCCCCAGCATTTT.

The rearrangement links TRBV5-1 to TRBJ2-1; D is perhaps TRBD2 (7 bases). V dropped 0 bases and J dropped 9 bases, with 31 bases sitting between them. CDR1 and CDR2 from the germline V gene are SGHRS and YFSETQ. The CDR3 spans 20 residues. The CDR3 DNA reads as TGCGCCAGCAGCTTGGGGCAGCTAGCTTTGGGACCAGCGAGGGGGGGTGAGCAGTTCTTC. The encoded protein is CASSLGQLALGPARGGEQFF.

V gene TRBV7-3 combines with J gene TRBJ1-1; 9 bases align to TRBD1. The ends lost 5 bases at V and 4 bases at J; junction bases unmatched: 8. Germline values: CDR1 SGHTA, CDR2 FQGTGA. The CDR3 extends over 15 amino acids. CDR3 DNA sequence: TGTGCCAGCAGCCGTACCGGGACAGGGACCACTGAAGCTTTCTTT. Translating gives CASSRTGTGTTEAFF. Variable domain in full (rest from reference TRBV7-3 and TRBJ1-1): GAGVSQTPSNKVTEKGKYVELRCDPISGHTALYWYRQSLGQGPEFLIYFQGTGAADDSGLPNDRFFAVRPEGSVSTLKIQRTERGDSAVYLCASSRTGTGTTEAFFGQGTRLTVV.

V usage is TRBV29-1 and J usage is TRBJ1-1, with D tentatively TRBD1 (5 bases). Germline V gene lookup returns CDR1 SQVTM and CDR2 ANQGSEA. V was trimmed by 8 bases and J by 4 bases, leaving 14 bases between them. The CDR3 extends over 12 amino acids. CDR3: CSIGSGGTEAFF. CDR3 bases: TGCAGCATTGGGTCGGGGGGCACTGAAGCTTTCTTT. Based on the CDR3 plus reference TRBV29-1 and TRBJ1-1, the full variable domain is SAVISQKPSRDICQRGTSLTIQCQVDSQVTMMFWYRQQPGQSLTLIATANQGSEATYESGFVIDKFPISRPNLTFSTLTVSNMSPEDSSIYLCSIGSGGTEAFFGQGTRLTVV.

A single count supports this clone. The chain recombines TRBV30 with TRBJ2-7, with a tentative D call TRBD1 (5 bases). With 4 bases removed from V and 3 bases from J, the gap between germline ends came to 13 bases. Per germline, CDR1 GTSNPN and CDR2 SVGIG (reference sequence). This CDR3 spans 13 amino acids. CDR3 nucleotide sequence: TGTGCCTGGACCCTCAGGGCAGGCTACGAGCAGTACTTC. Encoded protein: CAWTLRAGYEQYF.

This chain joins TRBV7-3 and TRBJ2-5, with 10 nucleotides matching TRBD1. Germline V gene lookup returns CDR1 SGHTA and CDR2 FQGTGA. Unmatched junction bases numbered 4, after V lost 4 bases and J lost 2 bases. This CDR3 comprises 15 residues. The CDR3 nucleotides read TGTGCCAGCAGCTCCCGGACAGGGGGGCAAGAGACCCAGTACTTC. Its translation is CASSSRTGGQETQYF.

The chain uses TRBV12-5 and TRBJ2-7, with 7 bases that match TRBD1. V lost 0 bases to trimming and J lost 1 base; unmatched junction nucleotides: 9. From germline, CDR1 is LGHNT and CDR2 FRNRAP. The CDR3 covers 17 residues. The CDR3 region has the DNA TGTGCTAGTGGTTTGGTACTCCGACAGGGATCTTCCTACGAGCAGTACTTC. It is translated as CASGLVLRQGSSYEQYF. Full variable domain (missing parts from reference TRBV12-5 and TRBJ2-7): DARVTQTPRHKVTEMGQEVTMRCQPILGHNTVFWYRQTMMQGLELLAYFRNRAPLDDSGMPKDRFSAEMPDATLATLKIQPSEPRDSAVYFCASGLVLRQGSSYEQYFGPGTRLTVT.

This clone is a singleton in its sample. V usage is TRBV9 and J usage is TRBJ2-2, with a possible D match to TRBD1 (6 bases). V was cut by 2 bases and J by 1 base, with 18 bases left in between. Germline V lookup: CDR1 SGDLS, CDR2 YYNGEE. CDR3 length equals 18 residues. CDR3: CASSVQSRGIQNTGELFF. DNA for the CDR3: TGTGCCAGCAGCGTTCAATCGAGGGGGATACAGAACACCGGGGAGCTGTTTTTT.

The CDR3 DNA reads as TGTGCCAGCAGAGGCCGGGACAGGGCTATCTACGAGCAGTACTTC. Protein: CASRGRDRAIYEQYF. V gene TRBV5-6 combines with J gene TRBJ2-7; 9 bases align to TRBD1. Germline values: CDR1 SGHDT, CDR2 YYEEEE. The CDR3 runs 15 residues. V lost 5 bases and J lost 3; bases outside the gene matches: 9. Full variable domain (rest looked up from reference TRBV5-6 and TRBJ2-7): DAGVTQSPTHLIKTRGQQVTLRCSPKSGHDTVSWYQQALGQGPQFIFQYYEEEERQRGNFPDRFSGHQFPNYSSELNVNALLLGDSALYLCASRGRDRAIYEQYFGPGTRLTVT.